One and the same sample provided the 30 T cell receptor beta chains below, sequenced in a study of T-cell reconstitution after alpha-beta-depleted transplantation in children. A library of TCRbeta sequences, prepared with unique molecular identifiers, was generated. Each CDR3 protein is one row after TCRdb ran MiXCR on the PCR reads. In the table there are hundreds of thousands of distinct CDR3 sequences, 12% of which are singletons. This specimen consisted of PBMCs from the stem cell graft donor, obtained from the stem cell graft. These receptor sequences come from a human donor who donated a stem cell graft to a child with combined immunodeficiency.

To note about this clonotype: One end of the junction fails to match germline, which may point to a read error. This chain uses TRBV27 with TRBJ2-1, with 9 bases aligning to TRBD1. Germline values: CDR1 MNHEY, CDR2 SMNVEV (reference sequence). The CDR3 is 15 amino acids. Written as DNA, the CDR3 is TGTACCAGCAGTCCGGGACAGGGAGCCCTGGGTGAGCAGTTCTTC. Its protein product is CTSSPGQGALGEQFF.

This chain connects TRBV4-2 to TRBJ1-2; perhaps TRBD1 as D (6 bases). Germline V CDR1 and CDR2: LGHNA, YNFKEQ. The CDR3 consists of 15 residues. V was trimmed by 0 bases and J by 4 bases, leaving 12 bases between them. The CDR3 DNA reads TGTGCCAGCAGCCAAGATAAGGGGGGACCCTATGGCTACACCTTC. Its translation: CASSQDKGGPYGYTF.

The genes are TRBV27 and TRBJ2-3, with D hard to call. CDR1 and CDR2 from the germline V gene are MNHEY and SMNVEV (reference sequence). This CDR3 comprises 12 residues. The ends were cut back, 6 bases at V and 2 bases at J, with 6 bases in the middle. The DNA of the CDR3 is TGTGCCAGCAGAGCAGACACAGATACGCAGTATTTT. This sequence encodes CASRADTDTQYF.

This clonotype was seen a handful of times. The rearrangement uses TRBV28 and TRBJ2-7, with TRBD1 matching 9 bases. Germline CDR1 reads MDHEN; CDR2 reads SYDVKM. Trimming cost V 6 bases and J 3 bases; bases outside gene matches: 9. The CDR3 covers 15 residues. CDR3 sequence (DNA): TGTGCCAGCAGGGCGGGGACAGGGAGATTCTACGAGCAGTACTTC. Translation gives CASRAGTGRFYEQYF.

This clonotype was counted a few times. The chain couples TRBV20-1 to TRBJ2-7; 8 bases match TRBD2. Germline trimming cut 6 bases from V and 2 bases from J; bases unmatched to any gene: 9. This CDR3 is 14 amino acids long. The germline V gene has CDR1 DFQATT and CDR2 SNEGSKA (reference sequence). CDR3 in DNA: TGCAGTGCCGTTCCGGGGGGGCGAGCCTACGAGCAGTACTTC. The encoded protein is CSAVPGGRAYEQYF.

This clonotype was seen many times. The rearrangement links TRBV27 to TRBJ2-2; 11 nucleotides agree with TRBD1. Germline loops: CDR1 MNHEY, CDR2 SMNVEV (reference sequence). V shed 9 bases, J shed 6 bases, and the junction held 3 bases outside the gene matches. The CDR3 spans 13 residues. The CDR3 nucleotides read TGTGCCAGTGGACAGGGGGCAGCCGGGGAGCTGTTTTTT. Translating gives CASGQGAAGELFF.

In this sample, this clonotype turned up many times. The CDR3 spells CATRSGKRTPESTEAFF. The CDR3 nucleotides read TGTGCCACCCGAAGCGGCAAAAGGACCCCAGAAAGCACTGAAGCTTTCTTT. The V gene is TRBV15, the J gene TRBJ1-1; no clear D gene. V lost 8 bases and J 4 bases, leaving 26 bases between the germline ends. The germline V gene encodes CDR1 LNHNV and CDR2 YYDKDF (reference sequence). CDR3 size: 17 residues.

This clonotype was seen a few times. The chain recombines TRBV20-1 with TRBJ2-3; TRBD1 agrees at 9 bases. In germline, CDR1 is DFQATT, CDR2 SNEGSKA (reference sequence). The CDR3 consists of 14 residues. Germline trimming cut 5 bases from V and 3 bases from J; bases unmatched to any gene: 6. Here the CDR3 DNA reads TGCAGTGCTCTGGACAGGGGTTGGACAGATACGCAGTATTTT. This translates into CSALDRGWTDTQYF.

The J gene is TRBJ2-7, the V gene TRBV9; possibly TRBD2 for D (6 bases). The ends were cut back, 2 bases at V and 3 bases at J, with 12 bases in the middle. Per germline, CDR1 SGDLS and CDR2 YYNGEE. The CDR3 runs 14 residues. The CDR3 protein is CASSVGSGFYEQYF. The CDR3 DNA reads as TGTGCCAGCAGCGTTGGTAGCGGATTCTACGAGCAGTACTTC.

The J gene is TRBJ2-1, the V gene TRBV10-3; D gene uncertain. V lost 3 bases and J lost 5, with 14 bases in between. The CDR3 loop spans 15 amino acids. Germline-derived CDR1 and CDR2 are ENHRY and SYGVKD. Here the CDR3 DNA reads TGTGCCATCAGTGAAACGCAGGCTCAAGACAATGAGCAGTTCTTC. Translated, it gives CAISETQAQDNEQFF.

This clonotype was found a few times. The chain recombines TRBV6-1 with TRBJ2-7; perhaps TRBD2 as D (6 bases). Per germline, CDR1 MNHNS and CDR2 SASEGT. The V gene lost 5 bases and the J gene lost 2 bases, with 16 bases spanning the gap. The CDR3 runs 15 residues. In DNA form, the CDR3 reads TGTGCCAGCAGTCCAATCGGTAGCGGAACCTACGAGCAGTACTTC. It yields the protein CASSPIGSGTYEQYF.

This clonotype was observed a handful of times. V usage is TRBV29-1 and J usage is TRBJ1-2, with 8 bases lining up with TRBD1. This CDR3 spans 13 amino acids. The V segment lost 4 bases and the J segment 7 bases; nucleotides outside the gene matches: 8. From germline, CDR1 is SQVTM and CDR2 ANQGSEA. This chain's CDR3 is CSVGSQGAGGYTF. Written as DNA, the CDR3 is TGCAGCGTTGGAAGCCAGGGGGCGGGTGGCTACACCTTC. Supplemented by reference TRBV29-1 and TRBJ1-2, the full variable domain reads SAVISQKPSRDICQRGTSLTIQCQVDSQVTMMFWYRQQPGQSLTLIATANQGSEATYESGFVIDKFPISRPNLTFSTLTVSNMSPEDSSIYLCSVGSQGAGGYTFGSGTRLTVV.

This clonotype was picked up many times. The chain links TRBV28 to TRBJ2-3, with D tentatively TRBD2 (6 bases). Trimming removed 6 bases from V and 8 bases from J, with 15 bases in between. The CDR3 contains 13 residues. In germline, CDR1 is MDHEN, CDR2 SYDVKM. The CDR3 sequence is CASRAGGTSTQYF. In nucleotides, the CDR3 is TGTGCCAGCAGGGCCGGGGGAACTAGTACGCAGTATTTT.

This clonotype showed up many times. This chain connects TRBV27 to TRBJ2-1, with 8 positions matching TRBD1. From germline, CDR1 is MNHEY and CDR2 SMNVEV (reference sequence). The CDR3 runs 15 residues. V shed 2 bases, J shed 5 bases, and the junction held 5 bases outside the gene matches. CDR3 region: CASSLIGTGHNEQFF. For the CDR3, the DNA is TGTGCCAGCAGTTTAATCGGGACAGGTCACAATGAGCAGTTCTTC.

This clonotype was found many times. The chain uses TRBV10-3 and TRBJ2-3; 7 bases are a match to TRBD2. V trimming: 1 base; J trimming: 4 bases; junction bases outside the gene matches: 8. This CDR3 has 16 amino acids. Germline-derived CDR1 and CDR2 are ENHRY and SYGVKD. In DNA, the CDR3 is TGTGCCATCAGTGAGTTTGAGGGAGGGCCGGCAGATACGCAGTATTTT. Encoded protein: CAISEFEGGPADTQYF.

This clonotype was counted at least ten times. The genes are TRBV25-1 and TRBJ2-5, with 7 bases aligning to TRBD2. The ends lost 3 bases at V and 4 bases at J; junction bases unmatched: 8. CDR3 length equals 15 residues. Germline lookup yields CDR1 MGHDK and CDR2 SYGVNS. CDR3 coding DNA: TGTGCCAGCAGTGATCCGGGAGGTATGGGAGAGACCCAGTACTTC. Amino acids: CASSDPGGMGETQYF.

The CDR3 DNA reads TGTGCCACCAGTGTCCCCGGGACAGGGGGAGAGACCCAGTACTTC. Its protein product is CATSVPGTGGETQYF. The genes are TRBV24-1 and TRBJ2-5, with TRBD1 matching over 11 bases. V lost 5 bases to trimming and J lost 4 bases; unmatched junction nucleotides: 5. The CDR3 has 15 residues. Germline assignment: CDR1 KGHDR and CDR2 SFDVKD.

This clonotype was seen ten or more times. The chain is built from TRBV29-1 and TRBJ2-3; D remains unclear. Germline CDR1 SQVTM, CDR2 ANQGSEA. The V gene lost 6 bases and the J gene lost 6 bases, with 13 bases spanning the gap. This CDR3 comprises 12 residues. In DNA, the CDR3 is TGCAGCGTCGTACTCCCAAGGGATACGCAGTATTTT. Its protein is CSVVLPRDTQYF.

The CDR3 region is CASSVGGPYEQYF. CDR3 sequence (DNA): TGTGCCAGCAGCGTAGGGGGCCCCTACGAGCAGTACTTC. The chain recombines TRBV9 with TRBJ2-7; perhaps TRBD1 as D (5 bases). V lost 0 bases and J 2 bases, leaving 6 bases between the germline ends. Germline V gene lookup returns CDR1 SGDLS and CDR2 YYNGEE. This CDR3 has 13 residues.

V is TRBV12-3 or TRBV12-4 and J is TRBJ2-6; perhaps D is TRBD1 or TRBD2 (6 bases each). The germline V and J ends were trimmed by 6 bases and 0 bases, with 15 bases remaining between them. The CDR3 covers 17 residues. Here the CDR3 DNA reads TGTGCCAGCAGGGAGGGGGTTATGAACTCTGGGGCCAACGTCCTGACTTTC. Protein product: CASREGVMNSGANVLTF.

This clonotype was observed a few times. This rearrangement joins TRBV5-6 to TRBJ2-6; D is possibly TRBD1 (5 bases). The germline V gene encodes CDR1 SGHDT and CDR2 YYEEEE. Trimming took off 0 bases at V and 0 bases at J, with 13 bases between the two ends. The CDR3 has 18 residues. In nucleotides, the CDR3 is TGTGCCAGCAGCTTGGGGACATCCCTCTTCTCTGGGGCCAACGTCCTGACTTTC. It codes for CASSLGTSLFSGANVLTF.

The chain is built from TRBV6-4 and TRBJ1-1, with D maybe TRBD1 (6 bases). Germline V gene sequence: CDR1 MRHNA, CDR2 SNTAGT. Trimming cost V 4 bases and J 13 bases, with 13 bases left between them. The CDR3 is 11 amino acids. In DNA form, the CDR3 reads TGTGCCAGCAGTGCAGGACGGACAGTTTTCTTT. This gives the protein CASSAGRTVFF.

This rearrangement joins TRBV5-3 to TRBJ1-2; maybe TRBD1 (6 bases). TRBV5-3 is assigned to the ORF class and has an uncertain function. Trimming removed 3 bases at V and 0 bases at J, with 12 bases between. CDR3 size: 15 residues. For the CDR3, the DNA is TGTGCCAGAAGCTCGGACAGCATTACTAACTATGGCTACACCTTC. The encoded protein is CARSSDSITNYGYTF.

This sequence joins TRBV6-5 and TRBJ2-7, with D possibly matching TRBD2 (7 bases). V was clipped by 6 bases and J by 6 bases, with 21 bases between them. This CDR3 is 15 amino acids long. CDR1 MNHEY and CDR2 SVGAGI come from the germline V gene. The CDR3 DNA reads as TGTGCCAGCAGCTCCTCGCGGGGGCGCAGGGGCGAGCAGTACTTC. Translation gives CASSSSRGRRGEQYF.

The J gene is TRBJ2-7, the V gene TRBV29-1; D might be TRBD1 (6 bases). The CDR3 has 12 residues. Germline V gene lookup returns CDR1 SQVTM and CDR2 ANQGSEA. The ends were cut back, 3 bases at V and 3 bases at J, with 9 bases in the middle. The CDR3: CSVEKDSYEQYF. CDR3 nucleotides: TGCAGCGTTGAGAAGGACAGCTACGAGCAGTACTTC.

This clonotype was counted at least ten times. The CDR3 spells CASSLGAQITDTQYF. Here the CDR3 DNA reads TGTGCCAGCAGTTTAGGCGCGCAAATCACAGATACGCAGTATTTT. This chain joins TRBV12-3 or TRBV12-4 and TRBJ2-3; D uncertain. CDR3 length: 15 amino acids. The V and J ends lost 1 base and 2 bases respectively, with 10 bases between them.

The chain employs TRBV3-1 and TRBJ1-1; TRBD1 might be the D (6 bases). The CDR3 has 14 amino acids. Germline CDR1 is LGHDT and CDR2 is YNNKEL (reference sequence). V shed 1 base and J shed 4 bases, with 10 bases lying between them. The CDR3 region has the DNA TGTGCCAGCAGCCAAGTGGGGGCTGGCACTGAAGCTTTCTTT. Protein: CASSQVGAGTEAFF.

The chain has TRBV7-9 and TRBJ2-1; 8 bases match TRBD2. The CDR3 consists of 16 residues. Germline V gene sequence: CDR1 SEHNR, CDR2 FQNEAQ (reference sequence). The trim removed 6 bases at V and 4 bases at J, leaving 11 bases unmatched. The CDR3 here is CASSSLIAGLYNEQFF. CDR3 in DNA: TGTGCCAGCAGTTCCCTAATAGCGGGACTTTACAATGAGCAGTTCTTC.

This clonotype has just a few counts. The V and J genes are TRBV6-2 or TRBV6-3 and TRBJ2-7; TRBD1 aligns across 9 bases. The CDR3 sequence is 14 residues long. V lost 9 bases, J lost 3 bases, and 9 bases stayed unmatched. The germline V gene has CDR1 MNHEY and CDR2 SVGEGT. In nucleotides, the CDR3 is TGTGCCAGTCAACAGGGGGCGTTTTTCTACGAGCAGTACTTC. It yields the protein CASQQGAFFYEQYF.

J is TRBJ2-3 and V is TRBV2; 9 bases align to TRBD2. J lost 5 bases, V lost 8 bases, and 14 bases had no gene match. The CDR3 consists of 16 residues. In germline, CDR1 is SNHLY, CDR2 FYNNEI. CDR3 coding DNA: TGTGCCAGCTGGCTCGAAGGCGGGGGGGCAATAGATACGCAGTATTTT. Its translation: CASWLEGGGAIDTQYF.